This passage covers 8 T cell receptor beta chains from one sample sequenced in a study of blood T cell repertoires in COVID-19. Sequencing used immunoSEQ multiplex PCR; TCRdb keeps in-frame clones, though not all of them. The sample lists roughly 54,000 clones, around 86% occurring once. Sequencing was done on a sample of peripheral blood. All receptors derive from a human donor in a cohort sampled during active COVID-19.

The rearrangement joins TRBV21-1 to TRBJ2-7; the DNA was not compared with TRBD1, the D call given in the table. TRBV21-1 is classified as a pseudogene. The CDR3 length is 15 residues. The CDR3 DNA reads TGTGCCAGCAGCATCCTTTTTACCAGGGGGTACGAGCAGTACTTC. Translation: CASSILFTRGYEQYF.

The CDR3 loop is CASSLVGTSGSHNEQFF. CDR3 sequence (DNA): TGTGCCAGCAGCTTAGTAGGGACTAGCGGGAGCCACAATGAGCAGTTCTTC. The gene calls are TRBV7-2 and TRBJ2-1; 14 positions agree with TRBD2. Trimming at V came to 1 base and at J to 5 bases, leaving 4 bases not matched to a gene. Germline lookup yields CDR1 SGHTA and CDR2 FQGNSA. The CDR3 sequence is 17 residues long.

This clone has just a few counts. The J gene is TRBJ2-7, the V gene TRBV29-1; D might be TRBD2 (7 bases). CDR3 size: 14 residues. Germline assignment: CDR1 SQVTM and CDR2 ANQGSEA. Deletions cut 7 bases from V and 1 base from J, with 17 bases between. The CDR3, as DNA: TGCAGCGGGCAAAGGGGGAGGGAGTCCTACGAGCAGTACTTC. Residues: CSGQRGRESYEQYF.

The J gene is TRBJ1-2, the V gene TRBV10-3; TRBD1 matches at 9 bases. Germline V gives CDR1 ENHRY, CDR2 SYGVKD. V was pared by 2 bases and J by 2 bases, with 6 bases of the junction left unmatched. The CDR3 extends over 16 amino acids. The CDR3 protein is CAISEPGQGSNYGYTF. The CDR3 DNA follows: TGTGCCATCAGTGAGCCGGGACAGGGATCAAACTATGGCTACACCTTC.

The chain links TRBV7-8 to TRBJ1-5, with D unclear. The germline gives CDR1 SGHVS, CDR2 FQNEAQ. Between the trimmed V and J ends, which lost 5 bases and 0 bases, there was a span of 11 bases. The CDR3 is 15 amino acids. CDR3 coding DNA: TGTGCCAGCAGCCGCTGGACTGATAGCAATCAGCCCCAGCATTTT. Translated: CASSRWTDSNQPQHF.

The chain joins TRBV12-3 or TRBV12-4 to TRBJ2-5; 7 bases fit TRBD1. There are 13 residues in the CDR3. J lost 1 base, V lost 7 bases, and 3 bases had no gene match. The CDR3 nucleotides read TGTGCCAGCACACAGGGGTCCCAAGAGACCCAGTACTTC. Residues: CASTQGSQETQYF.

The V call is TRBV7-3, the J call TRBJ2-2, with a possible D match to TRBD1 (7 bases). Germline V gene lookup returns CDR1 SGHTA and CDR2 FQGTGA. The CDR3 sequence is 14 residues long. The germline V and J ends were trimmed by 5 bases and 6 bases, with 13 bases remaining between them. The CDR3, as DNA: TGTGCCAGCAGCCTTCAGGGGGGAGCCGGGGAGCTGTTTTTT. Its translation: CASSLQGGAGELFF.

This chain connects TRBV5-1 to TRBJ2-1; 9 positions match TRBD2. This CDR3 is 16 amino acids long. Trimming cost V 1 base and J 3 bases; bases outside gene matches: 5. Germline V gives CDR1 SGHRS, CDR2 YFSETQ. DNA of the CDR3: TGCGCCAGCAGCTTGTTTCCAGCGGGGGGCTACAATGAGCAGTTCTTC. Translating gives CASSLFPAGGYNEQFF.